This T cell receptor (beta chain) came from a study of control samples from healthy donors and cancer patients. Using immunoSEQ multiplex PCR, the repertoire was profiled, and TCRdb retains in-frame clones only, with some absent. The repertoire consists of 85,000 to 100,000 clones, with roughly 82% occurring once and the leading ten covering 1.5% to 2.5%. V trimming: 1 base; J trimming: 6 bases; junction bases outside the gene matches: 8. Germline V lookup: CDR1 MNHEY, CDR2 SVGAGI. This CDR3 has 16 residues. This chain links TRBV6-5 with TRBJ2-2; 7 bases are shared with TRBD2. Material for sequencing was blood. The source of this sequence is a man aged 60-69 years in good health. CDR3 nucleotides: TGTGCCAGCAGTTACTATCGGGGAGGGCCAGCCGGGGAGCTGTTTTTT. Its translation: CASSYYRGGPAGELFF.